The 17 T cell receptor beta chains below all came from one sample that was sequenced in a study of T cells in pancreatic ductal adenocarcinoma. The protocol was immunoSEQ multiplex PCR, while the TCRdb copy is restricted to in-frame clones and leaves out a portion. The profile shows some 16,000 clones, around nine tenths of them singletons. Surgery without prior neoadjuvant therapy was the treatment of the selected pancreatic ductal adenocarcinoma patients. The specimen was PBMCs. These receptors all stem from a human donor with pancreatic ductal adenocarcinoma.

The chain recombines TRBV5-1 with TRBJ2-2, with 9 nucleotides matching TRBD1. J gave up 0 bases and V 9 bases, and 6 bases lay outside the gene matches. Germline CDR1 SGHRS, CDR2 YFSETQ. This CDR3 comprises 15 residues. The CDR3 region is CATKQGAANTGELFF. The CDR3 coding sequence is TGCGCCACCAAACAGGGGGCCGCGAACACCGGGGAGCTGTTTTTT.

The J gene is TRBJ1-2, the V gene TRBV19; 11 bases line up with TRBD1. Trimming took 1 base from V and 7 from J; bases not matched to a gene: 5. Germline CDR1 and CDR2: LNHDA and SQIVND (reference sequence). The CDR3 covers 15 residues. CDR3 sequence (DNA): TGTGCCAGTAGTATAGGGACAGGGGGCGCCGGTGGCTACACCTTC. Protein: CASSIGTGGAGGYTF. Looking up the rest from reference TRBV19 and TRBJ1-2 gives the full variable domain: DGGITQSPKYLFRKEGQNVTLSCEQNLNHDAMYWYRQDPGQGLRLIYYSQIVNDFQKGDIAEGYSVSREKKESFPLTVTSAQKNPTAFYLCASSIGTGGAGGYTFGSGTRLTVV.

This clone has only one observation. The gene calls are TRBV10-3 and TRBJ1-3, with 7 positions matching TRBD1. Trimming cost V 3 bases and J 0 bases; bases outside gene matches: 5. The CDR3 consists of 16 residues. CDR1 and CDR2 from the germline V gene are ENHRY and SYGVKD. The CDR3 loop is CAISEAPGGSGNTIYF. CDR3 nucleotide sequence: TGTGCCATCAGTGAAGCGCCAGGGGGCTCTGGAAACACCATATATTTT.

This chain uses TRBV19 with TRBJ1-2; D is ambiguous. Trimming took 1 base from V and 3 from J, leaving 6 bases between them. The CDR3 loop spans 13 amino acids. Looked up from germline, CDR1 is LNHDA and CDR2 is SQIVND (reference sequence). CDR3 amino acids: CASSIAPYYGYTF. The CDR3 nucleotides read TGTGCCAGTAGTATAGCCCCCTACTATGGCTACACCTTC.

This rearrangement joins TRBV7-2 to TRBJ1-1, with D unresolved. In germline, CDR1 is SGHTA, CDR2 FQGNSA. Trimming removed 3 bases at V and 7 bases at J, with 9 bases between. The CDR3 contains 12 residues. The CDR3 DNA sequence: TGTGCCAGCAGCTTTGCGGGGTTTGAAGCTTTCTTT. This encodes CASSFAGFEAFF.

The rearrangement joins TRBV14 to TRBJ1-1; D remains ambiguous. V was clipped by 0 bases and J by 4 bases, with 12 bases between them. This CDR3 region has 15 residues. The germline V gene has CDR1 SGHDN and CDR2 FVKESK. In DNA form, the CDR3 reads TGTGCCAGCAGCCAAGATTCGTGGGCATCCACTGAAGCTTTCTTT. Translated: CASSQDSWASTEAFF.

The V call is TRBV27, the J call TRBJ1-6, with D perhaps TRBD1 (5 bases). The ends were cut back, 4 bases at V and 0 bases at J, with 16 bases in the middle. The CDR3 sequence is 18 residues long. Germline CDR1 reads MNHEY; CDR2 reads SMNVEV (reference sequence). CDR3 in DNA: TGTGCCAGCAGTTCTACGACAGATTCAGGCTCCTATAATTCACCCCTCCACTTT. It encodes CASSSTTDSGSYNSPLHF.

This sequence joins TRBV4-3 and TRBJ2-4; D may be TRBD2 (7 bases). In germline, CDR1 is LGHNA, CDR2 YSLEER. V shed 1 base and J shed 2 bases, with 21 bases lying between them. There are 19 residues in the CDR3. CDR3 DNA: TGCGCCAGCAGCCAAGCCTGGGGAGGGGGGCGCGTGACCAAAAACATTCAGTACTTC. Translation: CASSQAWGGGRVTKNIQYF.

The gene calls are TRBV2 and TRBJ2-1, with D perhaps matching TRBD2 (5 bases). The CDR3 sequence is 17 residues long. CDR1 and CDR2 from the germline V gene are SNHLY and FYNNEI. V gave up 2 bases and J gave up 0 bases, with 14 bases separating them. The CDR3 reads CASSELPGVSSYNEQFF. Written as DNA, the CDR3 is TGTGCCAGCAGTGAATTGCCCGGGGTCAGCTCCTACAATGAGCAGTTCTTC.

The chain has TRBV5-6 and TRBJ2-6, with TRBD1 identical over 10 bases. Germline assignment: CDR1 SGHDT and CDR2 YYEEEE. This CDR3 comprises 16 residues. V lost 3 bases, J lost 4 bases, and 4 bases stayed unmatched. The chain's CDR3 is CASSWDRGYGANVLTF. The CDR3 coding sequence is TGTGCCAGCAGCTGGGACAGGGGATACGGGGCCAACGTCCTGACTTTC.

The chain employs TRBV15 and TRBJ1-2; possibly TRBD1 for D (5 bases). The CDR3 runs 18 residues. V was clipped by 3 bases and J by 2 bases, with 22 bases between them. Germline V gene sequence: CDR1 LNHNV, CDR2 YYDKDF (reference sequence). The CDR3 sequence is CATSRPPGQGLVNYGYTF. The CDR3 DNA sequence: TGTGCCACCAGCAGGCCGCCGGGGCAGGGATTGGTGAACTATGGCTACACCTTC. The whole variable domain, remainder taken from reference TRBV15 and TRBJ1-2, is DAMVIQNPRYQVTQFGKPVTLSCSQTLNHNVMYWYQQKSSQAPKLLFHYYDKDFNNEADTPDNFQSRRPNTSFCFLDIRSPGLGDTAMYLCATSRPPGQGLVNYGYTFGSGTRLTVV.

V and J are TRBV4-3 and TRBJ1-4, with D possibly being TRBD1 (5 bases). Trimming stripped 1 base from V and 0 bases from J, with 6 bases between. Germline CDR1 and CDR2: LGHNA and YSLEER. This CDR3 region has 15 residues. CDR3 nucleotides: TGCGCCAGCAGCCAAGCCAGGGCAACTAATGAAAAACTGTTTTTT. This encodes CASSQARATNEKLFF.

The chain uses TRBV28 and TRBJ1-2, with TRBD1 matching 10 bases. This CDR3 has 19 residues. CDR1 is MDHEN and CDR2 is SYDVKM in the germline V gene. The V segment lost 4 bases and the J segment 2 bases; nucleotides outside the gene matches: 16. The CDR3, as DNA: TGTGCCAGCAGTTCCATCCCGGGACAGGGGTGGGAAAGAAACTATGGCTACACCTTC. Its protein product is CASSSIPGQGWERNYGYTF.

The DNA for the CDR3 is TGTGCCAGCAGTTACTCAGGACTCAACACTGAAGCTTTCTTT. Amino acids: CASSYSGLNTEAFF. This chain joins TRBV6-6 and TRBJ1-1; no reliable D call. The CDR3 runs to 14 residues. V was trimmed by 0 bases and J by 2 bases, leaving 7 bases between them. Germline assignment: CDR1 MNHNY and CDR2 SVGAGI (reference sequence).

The chain combines TRBV11-3 with TRBJ1-2; 12 bases map to TRBD1. This CDR3 is 16 amino acids long. Trimming at V came to 1 base and at J to 7 bases, leaving 7 bases not matched to a gene. Looked up from germline, CDR1 is SGHNT and CDR2 is YENEEA. DNA for the CDR3: TGTGCCAGCAGCTTAGCGGGGACAGGGGGCGCGAGTGGCTACACCTTC. This codes for CASSLAGTGGASGYTF.

The chain is built from TRBV6-5 and TRBJ1-2; maybe TRBD1 (5 bases). CDR1 and CDR2 (germline): MNHEY, SVGAGI. The CDR3 extends over 13 amino acids. Trimming left V 2 bases short and J 6 bases short, with 10 bases between. CDR3 in amino acids: CASSYTGRDGYTF. In nucleotides, the CDR3 is TGTGCCAGCAGTTACACGGGGCGCGATGGCTACACCTTC.

The rearrangement uses TRBV4-3 and TRBJ2-1; 7 positions match TRBD2. This CDR3 is built from 16 residues. Trimming at V came to 3 bases and at J to 2 bases, leaving 7 bases not matched to a gene. Germline V lookup: CDR1 LGHNA, CDR2 YSLEER. CDR3 nucleotide sequence: TGCGCCAGCAGCCAGCTCGGCGGGAGTGCCTACAATGAGCAGTTCTTC. As protein: CASSQLGGSAYNEQFF.